These 17 T cell receptor beta chains were all obtained from the same sample, sequenced in a study of shared clonotypes between healthy human individuals. Using immunoSEQ multiplex PCR, the repertoire was profiled, and TCRdb retains in-frame clones only, with some absent. Of over a million clones listed, approximately 97% were seen once; the top ten hold about 1%. The sequenced sample consisted of naive CD4+ T cells sorted from blood. Subset described: CD45RA+ positively selected. These receptors came from a man younger than 45 in good health.

The rearrangement uses TRBV28 and TRBJ2-1, with D possibly called TRBD1 or TRBD2 (6 bases each). Germline assignment: CDR1 MDHEN and CDR2 SYDVKM. The CDR3 covers 12 residues. The ends were cut back, 5 bases at V and 9 bases at J, with 11 bases in the middle. In nucleotides, the CDR3 is TGTGCCAGCAGTCAACAGGGAGGTGAGCAGTTCTTC. The encoded protein is CASSQQGGEQFF.

J is TRBJ2-1 and V is TRBV27; 10 bases are a match to TRBD1. Germline V lookup: CDR1 MNHEY, CDR2 SMNVEV (reference sequence). CDR3 length: 16 residues. V dropped 7 bases and J dropped 2; count of bases not matched to a gene: 8. The CDR3 here is CASTKSGTGAYNEQFF. The DNA of the CDR3 is TGTGCCAGCACGAAATCCGGGACAGGGGCCTACAATGAGCAGTTCTTC.

CDR3 sequence reads: CASSVGQGETQYF. CDR3 DNA: TGTGCCAGCAGTGTAGGTCAGGGAGAGACCCAGTACTTC. This chain uses TRBV25-1 with TRBJ2-5, with D perhaps TRBD1 (5 bases). V lost 4 bases and J lost 4, with 10 bases in between. Germline CDR1 is MGHDK and CDR2 is SYGVNS. The CDR3 has 13 amino acids. Based on the CDR3 plus reference TRBV25-1 and TRBJ2-5, the full variable domain is EADIYQTPRYLVIGTGKKITLECSQTMGHDKMYWYQQDPGMELHLIHYSYGVNSTEKGDLSSESTVSRIRTEHFPLTLESARPSHTSQYLCASSVGQGETQYFGPGTRLLVL.

Only one count was recorded for this clone. This chain links TRBV4-1 with TRBJ1-3, with D possibly TRBD1 on 6 matching bases. CDR3 length: 17 residues. Trimming took 3 bases from V and 0 from J, leaving 15 bases between them. The V gene's germline CDR1 is MGHRA and CDR2 YSYEKL. As DNA, the CDR3 is TGCGCCAGCAGCCAGGGGACACACTATAACTCTGGAAACACCATATATTTT. It yields the protein CASSQGTHYNSGNTIYF.

The sample holds one count of this clone. In the same sample, other DNA sequences code for this CDR3. The J gene is TRBJ1-5, the V gene TRBV18, with 10 bases aligning to TRBD1. Losses at the gene ends were 3 bases for V and 4 bases for J; bases not matched to a gene: 0. Germline CDR1 KGHSH, CDR2 LQKENI. This CDR3 comprises 14 residues. The chain's CDR3 is CASSPGQGNQPQHF. CDR3 nucleotides: TGTGCCAGCTCACCGGGACAGGGGAATCAGCCCCAGCATTTT.

This chain links TRBV5-5 with TRBJ2-5; the match to TRBD1 covers 7 bases. J was trimmed by 1 base and V by 1 base; bases with no gene match: 4. The CDR3 runs 15 residues. Germline lookup yields CDR1 SGHKS and CDR2 YYEKEE (reference sequence). CDR3 bases: TGTGCCAGCAGCTTGCCGGGACAGCTCCAAGAGACCCAGTACTTC. Protein sequence: CASSLPGQLQETQYF.

The chain links TRBV28 to TRBJ2-1, with 7 bases fitting TRBD2. Germline-derived CDR1 and CDR2 are MDHEN and SYDVKM. V trimming: 3 bases; J trimming: 6 bases; junction bases outside the gene matches: 11. This CDR3 is built from 16 residues. CDR3 protein: CASSFIGGSLGNEQFF. The DNA of the CDR3 is TGTGCCAGCAGTTTTATTGGCGGGAGCTTAGGCAATGAGCAGTTCTTC.

The chain links TRBV25-1 to TRBJ1-1, with D perhaps TRBD1 (5 bases). Germline lookup yields CDR1 MGHDK and CDR2 SYGVNS. With 2 bases removed from V and 5 bases from J, the gap between germline ends came to 9 bases. This CDR3 is 13 amino acids long. In DNA, the CDR3 is TGTGCCAGCAGTGAACCATGGGGGACTGAAGCTTTCTTT. Its protein product is CASSEPWGTEAFF.

The J gene is TRBJ2-3, the V gene TRBV11-2; a weak D match, TRBD2 (6 bases). V lost 5 bases and J lost 4, with 22 bases in between. The CDR3 runs 17 residues. CDR1 is SGHAT and CDR2 is FQNNGV in the germline V gene. CDR3 DNA sequence: TGTGCCAGCAGCCGGGGAGTTAGCGCGGGATTCCCAGATACGCAGTATTTT. Translation gives CASSRGVSAGFPDTQYF. Combining the CDR3 with reference TRBV11-2 and TRBJ2-3 gives the whole variable domain EAGVAQSPRYKIIEKRQSVAFWCNPISGHATLYWYQQILGQGPKLLIQFQNNGVVDDSQLPKDRFSAERLKGVDSTLKIQPAKLEDSAVYLCASSRGVSAGFPDTQYFGPGTRLTVL.

This clone was observed once. This rearrangement joins TRBV18 to TRBJ2-7, with 10 bases aligning to TRBD2. CDR1 and CDR2 from the germline V gene are KGHSH and LQKENI. After removal of 5 bases from V and 1 base from J, the junction contained 8 bases not matched to a gene. This CDR3 has 16 residues. Here the CDR3 DNA reads TGTGCCAGCTCATCAAAGGCTAGCGGGAGATCCTACGAGCAGTACTTC. Protein: CASSSKASGRSYEQYF.

The rearrangement links TRBV28 to TRBJ1-1, with D perhaps TRBD1 (6 bases). Trimming removed 6 bases from V and 3 bases from J, with 26 bases in between. The CDR3 spans 18 residues. CDR1 and CDR2 from the germline V gene are MDHEN and SYDVKM. The CDR3 coding sequence is TGTGCCAGCAGCACCGTGCGTCATGGGACAACGGGGGACACTGAAGCTTTCTTT. Residues: CASSTVRHGTTGDTEAFF.

V and J are TRBV10-2 and TRBJ2-2; 9 nucleotides agree with TRBD2. The CDR3 covers 19 residues. Trimming cost V 2 bases and J 6 bases; bases outside gene matches: 16. From germline, CDR1 is WSHSY and CDR2 SAAADI. The CDR3 loop is CASSEATVLGREGPGELFF. The CDR3 DNA follows: TGCGCCAGCAGTGAGGCGACGGTACTTGGGCGGGAGGGCCCCGGGGAGCTGTTTTTT.

The chain combines TRBV7-3 with TRBJ2-7, with D perhaps matching TRBD1 or TRBD2 (5 bases each). V lost 5 bases to trimming and J lost 6 bases, with 14 bases between them. The CDR3 totals 13 residues. The V gene's germline CDR1 is SGHTA and CDR2 FQGTGA. DNA of the CDR3: TGTGCCAGCAGCCCCGGGACCGGCCTCGAGCAGTACTTC. It specifies CASSPGTGLEQYF.

The chain couples TRBV11-2 to TRBJ1-4; possible D gene TRBD1, 5 bases. The germline gives CDR1 SGHAT, CDR2 FQNNGV. Trimming removed 10 bases at V and 6 bases at J, with 24 bases between. The CDR3 loop spans 16 amino acids. The CDR3 region has the DNA TGTGCCACTAAAAGGGGAGGCCGGCTCGGGGATGAAAAACTGTTTTTT. It translates to CATKRGGRLGDEKLFF. Full variable domain (missing parts from reference TRBV11-2 and TRBJ1-4): EAGVAQSPRYKIIEKRQSVAFWCNPISGHATLYWYQQILGQGPKLLIQFQNNGVVDDSQLPKDRFSAERLKGVDSTLKIQPAKLEDSAVYLCATKRGGRLGDEKLFFGSGTQLSVL.

The V gene is TRBV28, the J gene TRBJ1-5; D might be TRBD1 (6 bases). The V gene's germline CDR1 is MDHEN and CDR2 SYDVKM. With 5 bases removed from V and 3 bases from J, the gap between germline ends came to 14 bases. The CDR3 consists of 15 residues. CDR3 DNA sequence: TGTGCCAGCAGTCCCCCTGGACAGTTCAATCAGCCCCAGCATTTT. Its translation is CASSPPGQFNQPQHF. The whole variable domain, remainder taken from reference TRBV28 and TRBJ1-5, is DVKVTQSSRYLVKRTGEKVFLECVQDMDHENMFWYRQDPGLGLRLIYFSYDVKMKEKGDIPEGYSVSREKKERFSLILESASTNQTSMYLCASSPPGQFNQPQHFGDGTRLSIL.

The chain recombines TRBV18 with TRBJ2-7; D is perhaps TRBD1 (6 bases). The V gene's germline CDR1 is KGHSH and CDR2 LQKENI. The V gene lost 1 base and the J gene lost 3 bases, with 13 bases spanning the gap. This CDR3 has 15 residues. CDR3 coding DNA: TGTGCCAGCTCACCACGAGGGACAACGAACTACGAGCAGTACTTC. This sequence encodes CASSPRGTTNYEQYF.

The chain links TRBV18 to TRBJ1-1, with 7 nucleotides matching TRBD1. V lost 2 bases, J lost 2 bases, and 8 bases stayed unmatched. Germline V gene lookup returns CDR1 KGHSH and CDR2 LQKENI. CDR3 size: 16 residues. The CDR3 loop reads CASSPSLTGANTEAFF. The CDR3 DNA follows: TGTGCCAGCTCACCATCTTTAACAGGGGCCAACACTGAAGCTTTCTTT.